This T cell receptor (beta chain) emerged from a study of tumor and adjacent non-tumor tissue in lung cancer. Study background: Patients comprised some eleven adenocarcinoma, a couple of squamous cell carcinoma and 1 small cell lung cancer.

This sample's RNA came from whole unsorted tissue. The germline V gene encodes CDR1 KGHDR and CDR2 SFDVKD. This CDR3 is 15 amino acids long. The junction had 9 bases not matched to a gene; V was cut back by 5 bases and J by 8 bases. About this clonotype itself: A read error may be the cause here, since a much bigger clone is one base away.

TCRbeta libraries were built with three rounds of nested PCR, modified from ARM-PCR. Each CDR3 protein gets one entry after TCRdb re-called the multiplex PCR reads with MiXCR. Of about 93,000 distinct CDR3 sequences in the sample, around 71% were seen once. The source is a man in his sixties with non-small cell lung cancer. Sequenced: lung tumor tissue. The chain joins TRBV24-1 to TRBJ2-1; 9 bases are a match to TRBD1. CDR3: CATSVGDRVRDEQFF. CDR3 DNA: TGTGCCACCAGTGTTGGGGACAGGGTAAGGGATGAGCAGTTCTTC.